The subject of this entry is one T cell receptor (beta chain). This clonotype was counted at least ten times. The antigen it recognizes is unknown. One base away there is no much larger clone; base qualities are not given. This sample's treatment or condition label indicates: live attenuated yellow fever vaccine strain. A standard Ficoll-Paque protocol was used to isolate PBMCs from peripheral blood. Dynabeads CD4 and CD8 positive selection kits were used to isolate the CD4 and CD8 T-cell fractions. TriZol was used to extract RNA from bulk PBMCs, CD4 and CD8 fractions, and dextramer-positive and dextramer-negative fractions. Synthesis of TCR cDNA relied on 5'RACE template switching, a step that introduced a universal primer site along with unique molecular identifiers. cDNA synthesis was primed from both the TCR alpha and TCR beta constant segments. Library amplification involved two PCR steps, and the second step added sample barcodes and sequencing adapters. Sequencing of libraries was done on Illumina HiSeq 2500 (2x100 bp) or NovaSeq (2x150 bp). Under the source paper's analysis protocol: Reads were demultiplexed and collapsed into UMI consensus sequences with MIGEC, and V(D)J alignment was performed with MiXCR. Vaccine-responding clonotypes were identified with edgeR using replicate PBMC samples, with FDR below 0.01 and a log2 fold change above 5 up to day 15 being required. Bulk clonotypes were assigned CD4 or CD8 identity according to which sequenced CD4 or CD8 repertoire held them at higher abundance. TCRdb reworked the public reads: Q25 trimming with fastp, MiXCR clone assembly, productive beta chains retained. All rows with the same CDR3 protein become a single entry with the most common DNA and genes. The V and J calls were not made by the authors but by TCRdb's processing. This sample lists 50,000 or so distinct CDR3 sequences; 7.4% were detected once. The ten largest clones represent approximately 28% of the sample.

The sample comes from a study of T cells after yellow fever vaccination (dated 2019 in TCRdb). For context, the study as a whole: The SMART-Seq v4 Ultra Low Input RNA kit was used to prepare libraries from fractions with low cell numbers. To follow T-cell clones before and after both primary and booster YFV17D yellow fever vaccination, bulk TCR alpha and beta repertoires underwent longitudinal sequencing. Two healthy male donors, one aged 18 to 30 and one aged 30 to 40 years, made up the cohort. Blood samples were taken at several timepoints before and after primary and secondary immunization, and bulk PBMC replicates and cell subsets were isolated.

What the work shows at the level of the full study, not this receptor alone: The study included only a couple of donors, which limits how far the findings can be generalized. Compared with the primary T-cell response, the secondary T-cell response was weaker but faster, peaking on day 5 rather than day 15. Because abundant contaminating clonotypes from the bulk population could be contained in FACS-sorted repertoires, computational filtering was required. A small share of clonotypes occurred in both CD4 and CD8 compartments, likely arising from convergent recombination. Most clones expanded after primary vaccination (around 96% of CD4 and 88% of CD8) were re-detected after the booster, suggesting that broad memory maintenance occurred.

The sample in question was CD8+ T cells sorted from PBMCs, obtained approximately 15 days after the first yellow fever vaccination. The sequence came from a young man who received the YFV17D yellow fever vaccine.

The CDR3 is CASSLRRDRRTDTQYF. The nucleotide sequence reads TGTGCCAGCAGTTTACGCCGGGACAGGAGAACAGATACGCAGTATTTT. Rearrangement joined TRBV28 to TRBJ2-3; 8 central nucleotides agree with TRBD1. Based on the germline V gene, the CDR1 and CDR2 sequences are MDHEN and SYDVKM. V is trimmed back by 2 bases and J by 3 bases, and the junction contains 7 bases that no gene match accounts for. The CDR3 spans 16 residues, from the cysteine through the phenylalanine. CDR3 DNA only is kept here, 48 bases in frame from base 1.